This T cell receptor (beta chain) came from a study of blood T cell repertoires in COVID-19. Study-wide context: COVID-19 samples, acute and convalescent, were from the United States, Italy and Spain. PBMCs, B-cell-depleted T cells, or T cells were the source of the cDNA or gDNA that made up the material.

Details on this clone: A much larger clone differs by one base, so this may be a read error.

Study processing details: Cell counts per sample came from amplifying reference gene primers. Assay used: immunoSEQ multiplex PCR; TCRdb lists only in-frame clones, some missing. V and J calls and clone size are those listed in that table; D and trimming were worked out from the DNA. Of some 270,000 clones listed, around nine tenths were seen once; the top ten hold just under 9%. Deletions cut 3 bases from V and 6 bases from J, with 17 bases between. The CDR3 has 15 residues. Germline-derived CDR1 and CDR2 are SGDLS and YYNGEE. What was sequenced was peripheral blood. The sequence was collected from a man aged 40-49 years with active or convalescent COVID-19. The V gene is TRBV9, the J gene TRBJ2-3; TRBD2 might be the D (7 bases). DNA of the CDR3: TGTGCCAGCAGCGGGAGAGGGGGGGCCCGGGATACGCAGTATTTT. Its translation: CASSGRGGARDTQYF. Combining the CDR3 with reference TRBV9 and TRBJ2-3 gives the whole variable domain DSGVTQTPKHLITATGQRVTLRCSPRSGDLSVYWYQQSLDQGLQFLIQYYNGEERAKGNILERFSAQQFPDLHSELNLSSLELGDSALYFCASSGRGGARDTQYFGPGTRLTVL.